This T cell receptor beta chain was sequenced in a study of T cells after yellow fever vaccination. On the study more broadly: Those fractions that held only low numbers of cells were prepared using the SMART-Seq v4 Ultra Low Input RNA kit.

Study-wide points: The booster saw the reappearance of most primary-vaccination clones (96% CD4, around 90% CD8).

Via MiXCR, TCRdb re-called the 5' RACE reads, giving one row per CDR3 protein. This table has about 360,000 distinct CDR3 sequences, 6.2% appearing once. This clonotype was recorded at least ten times. Antigen specificity is unknown. Trimming took off 6 bases at V and 4 bases at J, with 16 bases between the two ends. The germline V gene encodes CDR1 DFQATT and CDR2 SNEGSKA (reference sequence). The CDR3 contains 14 residues. The V gene is TRBV20-1, the J gene TRBJ2-1; D is ambiguous. The sequence was obtained from a man aged 30 to 45 who received the YFV17D yellow fever vaccine. Sequencing was performed on PBMCs, taken 5 days after the yellow fever booster vaccination. CDR3 amino acids: CSADPGAGYNEQFF. As DNA, the CDR3 is TGCAGTGCCGATCCCGGAGCTGGATACAATGAGCAGTTCTTC.